Listed below are T cell receptor beta chains from one sample, sequenced in a study of vaccination effects on CD4 cells after COVID-19. Assay used: immunoSEQ multiplex PCR; TCRdb lists only in-frame clones, some missing. The table records tens of thousands of clones, about 76% of them present only once. Their recognized antigens are unknown. The specimen was CD4+ T cells from PBMCs cultured with SARS-CoV-2 spike peptides, collected before COVID-19 vaccination. The receptors were gathered from a human donor who received a COVID-19 vaccine. Both conserved end residues are part of each CDR3. D genes are given only for firm matches. For some rows the clone size is stated as once, few or many, or as a class when expanded; others skip it.

v_call	j_call	clone_size	d_call	cdr3_aa	cdr3_nt
TRBV21-1	TRBJ2-2	NA	NA	CASSLRAGGRETGELFF	TGTGCCAGCAGCCTACGAGCCGGCGGGAGGGAAACCGGGGAGCTGTTTTTT
TRBV29-1	TRBJ2-4	NA	NA	CSVAQGPKNIQYF	TGCAGCGTTGCGCAGGGGCCCAAAAACATTCAGTACTTC
TRBV27	TRBJ1-6	few	NA	CASSTPHGFLRNSPLHF	TGTGCCAGCAGTACCCCTCACGGATTCCTTCGAAATTCACCCCTCCACTTT
TRBV7-9	TRBJ1-4	NA	TRBD1	CASSLDRGQEKLFF	TGTGCCAGCAGCCTGGACAGGGGGCAAGAAAAACTGTTTTTT
TRBV6-5	TRBJ2-7	once	NA	CASSGTGSYEQYF	TGTGCCAGCAGCGGGACCGGCTCCTACGAGCAGTACTTC
TRBV5-1	TRBJ2-4	NA	TRBD2	CASSPTSGGLFNIQYF	TGCGCCAGCAGCCCGACTAGCGGGGGGTTGTTTAACATTCAGTACTTC
TRBV18	TRBJ1-2	NA	NA	CASSPETDSGYTF	TGTGCCAGCTCACCCGAGACGGATAGTGGCTACACCTTC
TRBV2	TRBJ2-1	NA	NA	CASRIRGSNEQFF	TGTGCCAGCAGAATAAGAGGTAGCAATGAGCAGTTCTTC
TRBV13	TRBJ1-6	NA	NA	CASSLGGWVNNSPLHF	TGTGCCAGCAGCTTAGGGGGTTGGGTAAATAATTCACCCCTCCACTTT
TRBV20-1	TRBJ1-1	NA	NA	CSARGNTEAFF	TGCAGTGCCAGGGGAAACACTGAAGCTTTCTTT
TRBV9	TRBJ2-5	NA	TRBD2	CASSQGALAGGPWQETQYF	TGTGCCAGCAGCCAGGGGGCGCTAGCGGGGGGGCCGTGGCAAGAGACCCAGTACTTC
TRBV4-1	TRBJ1-5	NA	TRBD1	CASTPFPGQGIIGNQPQHF	TGCGCCAGCACCCCATTTCCGGGACAGGGCATTATAGGCAATCAGCCCCAGCATTTT
TRBV2	TRBJ1-1	NA	NA	CASSEQGWEGVDTEAFF	TGTGCCAGCAGTGAACAGGGATGGGAGGGTGTGGACACTGAAGCTTTCTTT
TRBV5-6	TRBJ1-2	NA	TRBD1	CASSLRQGSYGYTF	TGTGCCAGCAGCCTTAGACAGGGGAGCTATGGCTACACCTTC
TRBV6-8	TRBJ2-7	NA	TRBD1	CASSYDRGPSSYEQYF	TGTGCCAGCAGTTACGACAGGGGGCCGAGCTCCTACGAGCAGTACTTC
TRBV4-1	TRBJ2-7	NA	TRBD2	CASSFGLDYEQYF	TGCGCCAGCAGCTTTGGACTAGACTACGAGCAGTACTTC
TRBV11-2	TRBJ1-3	few	NA	CASSRHAGRISGNTIYF	TGTGCCAGCAGCCGACACGCAGGCCGGATCTCTGGAAACACCATATATTTT
TRBV5-1	TRBJ1-1	NA	TRBD1	CASSLAGGTALF	TGCGCCAGCAGCTTGGCGGGAGGGACAGCGTTATTT
TRBV2	TRBJ2-5	NA	NA	CASSDVLRAEETQYF	TGTGCCAGCAGTGACGTACTTCGCGCGGAGGAGACCCAGTACTTC
TRBV11-2	TRBJ1-6	NA	NA	CASSLGASNSPLHF	TGTGCCAGCAGCTTAGGCGCATCTAATTCACCCCTCCACTTT
TRBV29-1	TRBJ1-2	NA	TRBD1	CSVVGHQGAGYGYTF	TGCAGCGTGGTGGGGCACCAGGGGGCGGGGTATGGCTACACCTTC
TRBV19	TRBJ1-2	once	NA	CASSDPGASNYGYTF	TGTGCCAGTAGTGACCCTGGAGCCTCTAACTATGGCTACACCTTC
TRBV2	TRBJ1-3	NA	TRBD1	CASSKDPGQGLSGNTIYF	TGTGCCAGCAGTAAAGATCCGGGACAGGGACTCTCTGGAAACACCATATATTTT
TRBV5-4	TRBJ2-2	few	NA	CASSLRDRALAGTTGELFF	TGTGCCAGCAGCTTGCGGGACAGGGCCCTAGCGGGAACAACCGGGGAGCTGTTTTTT
TRBV6-5	TRBJ1-6	NA	TRBD1	CASSWGTVNYNSPLHF	TGTGCCAGCAGTTGGGGGACAGTCAACTATAATTCACCCCTCCACTTT
TRBV7-2	TRBJ2-1	once	NA	CASSLKGVYNEQFF	TGTGCCAGCAGCTTAAAAGGAGTATACAATGAGCAGTTCTTC
TRBV10-3	TRBJ2-7	NA	NA	CAISEGHQPYEQYF	TGTGCCATCAGTGAGGGACACCAGCCTTACGAGCAGTACTTC
TRBV3-1/TRBV3-2	TRBJ2-1	NA	NA	CASSMGIYNEQFF	TGTGCCAGCAGCATGGGCATATACAATGAGCAGTTCTTC
TRBV5-1	TRBJ2-1	NA	NA	CASSLGGVYNEQFF	TGCGCCAGCAGCTTGGGAGGCGTATACAATGAGCAGTTCTTC
TRBV18	TRBJ1-5	NA	TRBD1	CASSEQGAGQPQHF	TGTGCCAGCTCAGAACAGGGGGCCGGACAGCCCCAGCATTTT
TRBV6-6	TRBJ1-2	few	TRBD1	CASNRQGLGYTF	TGTGCCAGCAACAGACAGGGGCTTGGCTACACCTTC
TRBV10-3	TRBJ1-3	NA	NA	CAITGTNSGNTIYF	TGTGCCATCACCGGGACTAACTCTGGAAACACCATATATTTT
TRBV6-4	TRBJ2-1	few	TRBD2	CASSGTSGRDEQFF	TGTGCCAGCAGTGGGACTAGCGGGAGGGATGAGCAGTTCTTC
TRBV19	TRBJ2-5	NA	NA	CASSMGRAETQYF	TGTGCCAGTAGTATGGGCAGGGCAGAGACCCAGTACTTC
TRBV7-9	TRBJ1-1	NA	NA	CASSAVLSSNTEAFF	TGTGCCAGCAGCGCTGTTCTGTCTTCGAACACTGAAGCTTTCTTT
TRBV23-1	TRBJ2-7	few	TRBD1	CASSQWDRSTYEQYF	TGCGCCAGCAGTCAATGGGACAGGTCGACCTACGAGCAGTACTTC
TRBV5-1	TRBJ2-7	few	TRBD1	CASSFSGGEQYF	TGCGCCAGCAGCTTTTCAGGGGGCGAGCAGTACTTC
TRBV7-9	TRBJ1-1	NA	NA	CASSLERGIPEAFF	TGTGCCAGCAGCTTAGAGAGAGGGATACCTGAAGCTTTCTTT
TRBV6-5	TRBJ1-6	NA	TRBD1	CASKSTGKGNSPLHF	TGTGCCAGCAAATCGACAGGGAAGGGCAATTCACCCCTCCACTTT
TRBV19	TRBJ1-2	NA	NA	CASSIRGDGYTF	TGTGCCAGTAGTATAAGAGGGGATGGCTACACCTTC
TRBV6-2/TRBV6-3	TRBJ2-5	NA	NA	CASSYGRDQYF	TGTGCCAGCAGTTACGGGAGAGACCAGTACTTC
TRBV11-2	TRBJ2-1	NA	TRBD2	CASSSGGLAGYNEQFF	TGTGCCAGCAGCTCGGGGGGACTAGCGGGTTACAATGAGCAGTTCTTC
TRBV7-6	TRBJ1-1	NA	NA	CASSLALAGANTEAFF	TGTGCCAGCAGCTTAGCGCTGGCAGGGGCGAACACTGAAGCTTTCTTT
TRBV25-1	TRBJ1-2	NA	NA	CASSRGAYGYTF	TGTGCCAGCTCGCGGGGGGCATATGGCTACACCTTC
TRBV7-9	TRBJ2-3	NA	TRBD2	CASRLAGGNTDTQYF	TGTGCCAGCAGGTTAGCGGGGGGAAACACAGATACGCAGTATTTT
TRBV4-1	TRBJ2-5	NA	NA	CASSPGPQEETQYF	TGCGCCAGCAGCCCGGGGCCACAAGAAGAGACCCAGTACTTC
TRBV2	TRBJ2-7	few	NA	CASSGGVHEQYF	TGTGCCAGCAGTGGGGGAGTCCACGAGCAGTACTTC
TRBV10-3	TRBJ1-1	NA	TRBD1	CAIRGQLNTEAFF	TGTGCCATCAGGGGACAGCTGAACACTGAAGCTTTCTTT
TRBV6-5	TRBJ2-7	NA	NA	CASSYSPFTTSGEQYF	TGTGCCAGCAGTTACTCCCCGTTCACGACTTCGGGGGAGCAGTACTTC
TRBV10-3	TRBJ1-4	NA	NA	CAISESRGQGSEKLFF	TGTGCCATCAGTGAGTCGAGAGGGCAGGGATCTGAAAAACTGTTTTTT
TRBV18	TRBJ1-1	once	NA	CASSPVAGTEAFF	TGTGCCAGCTCACCGGTTGCGGGCACTGAAGCTTTCTTT
TRBV5-1	TRBJ2-6	NA	NA	CASRQSSGANVLTF	TGCGCCAGCCGACAATCCTCTGGGGCCAACGTCCTGACTTTC
TRBV18	TRBJ1-1	NA	NA	CASSPQGRNTEAFF	TGTGCCAGCTCACCACAGGGTCGGAACACTGAAGCTTTCTTT
TRBV3-1/TRBV3-2	TRBJ1-2	NA	NA	CASSPPSGGKYGYTF	TGTGCCAGCAGCCCACCCAGCGGAGGGAAGTATGGCTACACCTTC
TRBV6-5	TRBJ1-1	NA	TRBD1	CASSTGTGTLSAFF	TGTGCCAGCAGCACCGGGACAGGGACGTTGTCAGCTTTCTTT
TRBV11-2	TRBJ2-7	NA	NA	CASSLMGVFEQYF	TGTGCCAGCAGCCTCATGGGAGTGTTTGAGCAGTACTTC
TRBV6-4	TRBJ2-3	NA	TRBD2	CASSDAGGPDTQYF	TGTGCCAGCAGTGACGCGGGGGGGCCAGATACGCAGTATTTT
TRBV9	TRBJ1-6	NA	TRBD1	CASSSRDSRGGSPLHF	TGTGCCAGCAGCTCCCGGGACAGTCGAGGGGGTTCACCCCTCCACTTT
TRBV15	TRBJ2-3	NA	NA	CATSRDGGSTDTQYF	TGTGCCACCAGCAGAGATGGGGGGAGCACAGATACGCAGTATTTT
TRBV4-1	TRBJ1-1	NA	TRBD1	CASIQGQEAFF	TGCGCCAGCATCCAGGGACAGGAGGCTTTCTTT